Below, 29 T cell receptor beta chains from the same sample are listed, as sequenced in a study of shared clonotypes between healthy human individuals. The protocol was immunoSEQ multiplex PCR, while the TCRdb copy is restricted to in-frame clones and leaves out a portion. Counted here are roughly 2 million clones, around 95% occurring once; the ten biggest clones make up more than 0.1%. The sequenced material came from naive CD4+ T cells sorted from blood. Subset here: CD45RA+ positively selected. The origin of the receptors is a man younger than 35 in good health.

The chain carries TRBV7-9 and TRBJ2-5; 7 positions agree with TRBD2. J lost 5 bases, V lost 2 bases, and 11 bases had no gene match. CDR1 and CDR2 (germline): SEHNR, FQNEAQ (reference sequence). This CDR3 spans 16 amino acids. CDR3 coding DNA: TGTGCCAGCAGCTTAAGGCTAGCGGCACTAGGGGAGACCCAGTACTTC. This encodes CASSLRLAALGETQYF.

V is TRBV28 and J is TRBJ1-5, with TRBD1 as a possible D gene (6 bases). The CDR3 sequence is 14 residues long. V was cut by 2 bases and J by 3 bases, with 8 bases left in between. The germline V gene has CDR1 MDHEN and CDR2 SYDVKM. Here the CDR3 reads CASSLQGFNQPQHF. For the CDR3, the DNA is TGTGCCAGCAGTTTACAGGGGTTCAATCAGCCCCAGCATTTT.

V usage is TRBV28 and J usage is TRBJ1-5; a weak D match, TRBD1 (6 bases). V gave up 5 bases and J gave up 7 bases, with 12 bases separating them. This CDR3 contains 13 residues. Per the germline V gene, CDR1 is MDHEN and CDR2 is SYDVKM. The CDR3: CASSNREMQPQHF. DNA of the CDR3: TGTGCCAGCAGTAACAGGGAAATGCAGCCCCAGCATTTT.

The rearrangement uses TRBV11-1 and TRBJ1-5, with D hard to call. CDR3 length equals 13 residues. Germline loops: CDR1 SGHAT, CDR2 FQDESV (reference sequence). Trimming stripped 5 bases from V and 4 bases from J, with 9 bases between. CDR3 amino acids: CASSPDGNQPQHF. In DNA, the CDR3 is TGTGCCAGCAGCCCAGACGGAAATCAGCCCCAGCATTTT.

The chain joins TRBV6-1 to TRBJ2-5; 8 nucleotides match TRBD2. The CDR3 contains 15 residues. The germline V gene has CDR1 MNHNS and CDR2 SASEGT. J lost 3 bases, V lost 7 bases, and 10 bases had no gene match. The CDR3 coding sequence is TGTGCCAGCACCCACCGACTAGCGACGGAAGAGACCCAGTACTTC. Translated: CASTHRLATEETQYF.

This clone was observed a handful of times. J is TRBJ2-7 and V is TRBV30; 8 nucleotides agree with TRBD2. The CDR3 runs 14 residues. V shed 3 bases, J shed 7 bases, and the junction held 11 bases outside the gene matches. Germline CDR1 reads GTSNPN; CDR2 reads SVGIG (reference sequence). DNA of the CDR3: TGTGCCTGGAGCTACACCGGGGGGGGAGAGGAGCAGTACTTC. This codes for CAWSYTGGGEEQYF.

The gene calls are TRBV5-1 and TRBJ2-7, with 9 bases that match TRBD2. Trimming cost V 1 base and J 2 bases; bases outside gene matches: 7. The germline V gene encodes CDR1 SGHRS and CDR2 YFSETQ. The length of the CDR3 is 16 residues. CDR3 coding DNA: TGCGCCAGCAGCTTGTGGAGCGGGGGGATTACCTACGAGCAGTACTTC. Protein sequence: CASSLWSGGITYEQYF.

The chain employs TRBV4-2 and TRBJ1-2; D gene unclear. The length of the CDR3 is 15 residues. V lost 0 bases and J lost 4, with 12 bases in between. Germline V lookup: CDR1 LGHNA, CDR2 YNFKEQ. The CDR3 region has the DNA TGTGCCAGCAGCCAAGATCCGGCGGTAGTCTATGGCTACACCTTC. It encodes CASSQDPAVVYGYTF.

This rearrangement joins TRBV30 to TRBJ2-7; D perhaps matches TRBD2 (5 bases). The V end lost 3 bases, the J end lost 5 bases, and 11 bases lay between the germline ends. Germline V gene sequence: CDR1 GTSNPN, CDR2 SVGIG (reference sequence). The CDR3 loop spans 12 amino acids. The CDR3 here is CAWRRAGNEQYF. Here the CDR3 DNA reads TGTGCCTGGAGACGAGCCGGGAACGAGCAGTACTTC.

The gene calls are TRBV10-1 and TRBJ1-4, with D uncertain. Trimming shortened V by 4 bases and J by 3 bases, and 12 bases separated the two germline ends. The CDR3 runs 15 residues. Per the germline V gene, CDR1 is WNHNN and CDR2 is SYGVQD (reference sequence). CDR3 sequence (DNA): TGCGCCAGCAGTGTGTCCACGGGAGCTAATGAAAAACTGTTTTTT. Translated, it gives CASSVSTGANEKLFF.

The rearrangement uses TRBV6-1 and TRBJ2-7; no clear D gene. CDR1 and CDR2 (germline): MNHNS, SASEGT. V lost 5 bases to trimming and J lost 0 bases, with 5 bases between them. The CDR3 is 12 amino acids. CDR3 nucleotides: TGTGCCAGCAGTTCCAGCTCCTACGAGCAGTACTTC. Amino acid sequence: CASSSSSYEQYF.

In this sample, this clone turned up once. The rearrangement uses TRBV6-1 and TRBJ1-4; TRBD1 agrees at 9 bases. The CDR3 sequence is 15 residues long. Germline-derived CDR1 and CDR2 are MNHNS and SASEGT. J lost 5 bases, V lost 8 bases, and 9 bases had no gene match. The CDR3 coding sequence is TGTGCCAGCGCGTGGACAGGGGCTCGAAATGAAAAACTGTTTTTT. Translation: CASAWTGARNEKLFF.

The chain carries TRBV11-3 and TRBJ2-1, with D possibly matching TRBD2 (6 bases). V lost 3 bases, J lost 5 bases, and 14 bases lay in between. The germline V gene has CDR1 SGHNT and CDR2 YENEEA. This CDR3 has 15 amino acids. The CDR3 is CASSLAGSNNNEQFF. The CDR3, as DNA: TGTGCCAGCAGCTTGGCCGGGAGTAACAACAATGAGCAGTTCTTC.

V and J are TRBV7-9 and TRBJ2-7, with D possibly called TRBD1 or TRBD2 (6 bases each). V was shortened by 3 bases and J by 6 bases, with 9 bases between the two germline ends. The CDR3 has 12 residues. CDR1 and CDR2 from the germline V gene are SEHNR and FQNEAQ (reference sequence). This CDR3 is CASSLGGVEQYF. Written as DNA, the CDR3 is TGTGCCAGCAGCTTGGGGGGCGTCGAGCAGTACTTC.

This chain joins TRBV4-3 and TRBJ2-3; 8 nucleotides agree with TRBD2. This CDR3 spans 16 amino acids. The J segment lost 3 bases and the V segment lost 0 bases, leaving 5 bases of the junction unmatched. From germline, CDR1 is LGHNA and CDR2 YSLEER. This CDR3 reads CASSQEGIAGTDTQYF. CDR3 nucleotide sequence: TGCGCCAGCAGCCAAGAAGGAATAGCGGGAACAGATACGCAGTATTTT.

The chain uses TRBV4-2 and TRBJ1-3; TRBD1 is a possible D gene (5 bases). V gave up 4 bases and J gave up 2 bases, with 9 bases separating them. The CDR3 loop spans 14 amino acids. The germline CDR1 and CDR2 sequences are LGHNA and YNFKEQ. CDR3 in amino acids: CASSPIGAGNTIYF. The CDR3 DNA reads as TGTGCCAGCAGCCCAATAGGGGCTGGAAACACCATATATTTT.

For this clone: The junction shows a germline mismatch at one end, possibly a read error. The genes are TRBV7-7 and TRBJ2-5, with 11 nucleotides matching TRBD2. The CDR3 has 15 amino acids. Germline assignment: CDR1 SSHAT and CDR2 FNYEAQ (reference sequence). For the CDR3, the DNA is TGTGCTAGCAGCTCAAGTCTAGCGGGGGGAGAGACCCAGTACTTC. Translating it yields CASSSSLAGGETQYF.

This sequence joins TRBV15 and TRBJ1-2; D ambiguous. Trimming left V 0 bases short and J 8 bases short, with 13 bases between. From germline, CDR1 is LNHNV and CDR2 YYDKDF (reference sequence). The CDR3 is 14 residues long. The CDR3 here is CATSRESGIQGYTF. The CDR3 DNA is TGTGCCACCAGCAGAGAGAGCGGTATACAGGGCTACACCTTC.

The rearrangement joins TRBV4-1 to TRBJ1-4, with no clear D. The CDR3 contains 16 residues. From germline, CDR1 is MGHRA and CDR2 YSYEKL. V was cut by 0 bases and J by 0 bases, with 8 bases left in between. CDR3 sequence: CASSQDAGATNEKLFF. The CDR3 nucleotides read TGCGCCAGCAGCCAAGACGCTGGCGCAACTAATGAAAAACTGTTTTTT.

This clone appeared a single time. The rearrangement links TRBV18 to TRBJ1-2; tentatively, D is TRBD1 (6 bases). This CDR3 spans 15 amino acids. Trimming took off 1 base at V and 5 bases at J, with 14 bases between the two ends. Germline CDR1 is KGHSH and CDR2 is LQKENI. CDR3 sequence: CASSPQRQAPYGYTF. The CDR3 DNA sequence: TGTGCCAGCTCACCACAGAGACAGGCACCTTATGGCTACACCTTC. The complete variable domain, with remaining parts taken from reference TRBV18 and TRBJ1-2, reads NAGVMQNPRHLVRRRGQEARLRCSPMKGHSHVYWYRQLPEEGLKFMVYLQKENIIDESGMPKERFSAEFPKEGPSILRIQQVVRGDSAAYFCASSPQRQAPYGYTFGSGTRLTVV.

V usage is TRBV10-1 and J usage is TRBJ2-5; TRBD1 matches 9 bases. V trimming: 8 bases; J trimming: 3 bases; junction bases outside the gene matches: 4. In germline, CDR1 is WNHNN, CDR2 SYGVQD (reference sequence). This CDR3 spans 13 amino acids. CDR3 sequence: CASSRDREETQYF. CDR3 DNA: TGCGCCAGCTCCCGGGACAGGGAAGAGACCCAGTACTTC.

The chain is built from TRBV28 and TRBJ1-5; 8 bases agree with TRBD1. Per germline, CDR1 MDHEN and CDR2 SYDVKM. Unmatched junction bases numbered 3, after V lost 5 bases and J lost 3 bases. The CDR3 is 14 amino acids. The CDR3 protein is CASSTTGDNQPQHF. CDR3 coding DNA: TGTGCCAGCAGTACGACAGGGGACAATCAGCCCCAGCATTTT.

The chain recombines TRBV11-2 with TRBJ2-5, with D perhaps TRBD2 (6 bases). V gave up 5 bases and J gave up 3 bases, with 19 bases separating them. Germline CDR1 SGHAT, CDR2 FQNNGV. The CDR3 is 16 amino acids. The CDR3 coding sequence is TGTGCCAGCAGCCCCGAAAGCGGAGGGCCGAAAGAGACCCAGTACTTC. This sequence encodes CASSPESGGPKETQYF.

The chain employs TRBV6-5 and TRBJ1-1, with D possibly matching TRBD1 (5 bases). The germline CDR1 and CDR2 sequences are MNHEY and SVGAGI. The germline V and J ends were trimmed by 2 bases and 2 bases, with 9 bases remaining between them. The CDR3 runs to 14 residues. The CDR3 region is CASSYGTINTEAFF. CDR3 in DNA: TGTGCCAGCAGTTACGGGACTATTAACACTGAAGCTTTCTTT.

The V gene is TRBV7-9, the J gene TRBJ2-5, with a possible D match to TRBD1 (6 bases). Deletions cut 1 base from V and 4 bases from J, with 13 bases between. The CDR3 covers 15 residues. Germline V gives CDR1 SEHNR, CDR2 FQNEAQ (reference sequence). CDR3 loop: CASSLGQAPVETQYF. Written as DNA, the CDR3 is TGTGCCAGCAGCTTAGGACAGGCCCCCGTAGAGACCCAGTACTTC.

The chain has TRBV7-2 and TRBJ2-2; D may be TRBD1 or TRBD2 (6 bases each). The length of the CDR3 is 17 residues. V lost 2 bases and J lost 0, with 13 bases in between. The germline V gene has CDR1 SGHTA and CDR2 FQGNSA. CDR3 loop: CASSLRGAASNTGELFF. CDR3 in DNA: TGTGCCAGCAGCTTAAGGGGGGCCGCCTCGAACACCGGGGAGCTGTTTTTT. Complete variable domain (other parts from reference TRBV7-2 and TRBJ2-2): GAGVSQSPSNKVTEKGKDVELRCDPISGHTALYWYRQSLGQGLEFLIYFQGNSAPDKSGLPSDRFSAERTGGSVSTLTIQRTQQEDSAVYLCASSLRGAASNTGELFFGEGSRLTVL.

Here the CDR3 reads CASSAERGTEAFF. The CDR3 nucleotides are TGTGCCAGCAGTGCAGAGAGGGGCACTGAAGCTTTCTTT. This chain uses TRBV2 with TRBJ1-1; possibly TRBD1 for D (5 bases). Germline assignment: CDR1 SNHLY and CDR2 FYNNEI. Trimming pared 4 bases from V and 4 bases from J, leaving 10 bases between. The CDR3 runs 13 residues.

The V gene is TRBV7-9, the J gene TRBJ1-3; maybe TRBD1 (5 bases). The CDR3 consists of 16 residues. Germline values: CDR1 SEHNR, CDR2 FQNEAQ (reference sequence). The germline V and J ends were trimmed by 5 bases and 0 bases, with 14 bases remaining between them. CDR3 in amino acids: CASSPETVFSGNTIYF. In nucleotides, the CDR3 is TGTGCCAGCAGCCCCGAGACAGTCTTCTCTGGAAACACCATATATTTT.

The gene calls are TRBV27 and TRBJ2-3; 9 positions agree with TRBD2. The CDR3 sequence is 14 residues long. V was clipped by 9 bases and J by 0 bases; unmatched bases: 4. Germline CDR1 and CDR2: MNHEY and SMNVEV (reference sequence). The CDR3 sequence: CASKRGVSTDTQYF. DNA for the CDR3: TGTGCCAGTAAGCGGGGGGTCAGCACAGATACGCAGTATTTT.